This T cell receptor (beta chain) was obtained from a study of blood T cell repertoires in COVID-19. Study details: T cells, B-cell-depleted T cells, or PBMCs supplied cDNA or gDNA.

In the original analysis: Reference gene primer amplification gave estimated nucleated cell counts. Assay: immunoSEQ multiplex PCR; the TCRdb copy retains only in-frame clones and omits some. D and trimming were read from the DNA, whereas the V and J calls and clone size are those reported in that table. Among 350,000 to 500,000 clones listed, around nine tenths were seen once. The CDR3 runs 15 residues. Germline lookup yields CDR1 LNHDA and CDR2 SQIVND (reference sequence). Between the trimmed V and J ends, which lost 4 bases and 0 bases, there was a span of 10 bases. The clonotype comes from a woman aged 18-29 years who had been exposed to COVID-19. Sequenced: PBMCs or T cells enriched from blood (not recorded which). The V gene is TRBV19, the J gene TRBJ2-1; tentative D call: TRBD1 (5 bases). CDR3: CASSRKGDSYNEQFF. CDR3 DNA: TGTGCCAGTAGTAGAAAAGGGGACTCCTACAATGAGCAGTTCTTC.